Here is one T cell receptor beta chain with its context. CDR1 and CDR2 (germline): SGHVS, FNYEAQ. The V segment lost 4 bases and the J segment 6 bases; nucleotides outside the gene matches: 8. The CDR3 runs 15 residues. The data belong to a study of blood T cell repertoires in COVID-19. Adults between about 18 and 95 years of age took part from 20 to 25 US areas. The method was immunoSEQ multiplex PCR; TCRdb's version includes in-frame clones alone and lacks a portion of them. The sample comprises approximately 300,000 clones, around 87% of which are singletons, and about 5.4% rests with the top ten. This sequence joins TRBV7-6 and TRBJ2-1; TRBD2 matches 8 bases. Sequenced material: PBMCs or T cells enriched from blood (not recorded which). The clonotype comes from a woman in her 30s who had recovered from COVID-19. As DNA, the CDR3 is TGTGCCAGCAGCTCCGCTGCGGGACTAGTCAATGAGCAGTTCTTC. Its translation: CASSSAAGLVNEQFF.